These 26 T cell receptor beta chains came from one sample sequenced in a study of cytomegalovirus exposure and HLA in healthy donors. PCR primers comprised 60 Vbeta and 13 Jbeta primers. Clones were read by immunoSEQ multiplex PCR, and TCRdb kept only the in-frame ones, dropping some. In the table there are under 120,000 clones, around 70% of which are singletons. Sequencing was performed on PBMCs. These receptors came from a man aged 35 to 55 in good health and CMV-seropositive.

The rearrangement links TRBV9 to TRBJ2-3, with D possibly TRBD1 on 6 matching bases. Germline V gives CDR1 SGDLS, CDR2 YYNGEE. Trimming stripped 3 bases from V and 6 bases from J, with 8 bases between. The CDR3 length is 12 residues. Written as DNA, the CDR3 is TGTGCCAGCAGCGGTCAGGGGGATACGCAGTATTTT. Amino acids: CASSGQGDTQYF.

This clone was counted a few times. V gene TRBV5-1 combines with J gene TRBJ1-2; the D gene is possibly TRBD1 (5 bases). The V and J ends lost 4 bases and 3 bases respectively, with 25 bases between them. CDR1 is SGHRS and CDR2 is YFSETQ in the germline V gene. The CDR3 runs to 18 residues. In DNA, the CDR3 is TGCGCCAGCAGCCCGGAGGGACCTATATTTGACAGTGACTATGGCTACACCTTC. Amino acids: CASSPEGPIFDSDYGYTF.

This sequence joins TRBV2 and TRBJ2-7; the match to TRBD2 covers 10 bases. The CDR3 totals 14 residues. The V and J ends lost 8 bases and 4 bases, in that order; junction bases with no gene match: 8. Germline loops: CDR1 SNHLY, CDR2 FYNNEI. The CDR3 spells CASLSSGRRYEQYF. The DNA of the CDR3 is TGTGCCAGCTTGTCTAGCGGGAGAAGGTACGAGCAGTACTTC. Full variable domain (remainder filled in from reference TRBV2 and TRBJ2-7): EPEVTQTPSHQVTQMGQEVILRCVPISNHLYFYWYRQILGQKVEFLVSFYNNEISEKSEIFDDQFSVERPDGSNFTLKIRSTKLEDSAMYFCASLSSGRRYEQYFGPGTRLTVT.

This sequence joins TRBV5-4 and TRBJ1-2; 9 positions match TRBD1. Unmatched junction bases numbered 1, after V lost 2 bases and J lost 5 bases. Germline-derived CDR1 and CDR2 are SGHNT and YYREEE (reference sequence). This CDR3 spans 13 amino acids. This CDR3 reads CASSLQGAYGYTF. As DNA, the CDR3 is TGTGCCAGCAGCTTACAGGGGGCTTATGGCTACACCTTC.

The CDR3 coding sequence is TGTGCCAACCCGACTAGCGGGAACTCCTACGAGCAGTACGTC. This sequence encodes CANPTSGNSYEQYV. This sequence joins TRBV6-5 and TRBJ2-7; 11 nucleotides align to TRBD2. The CDR3 contains 14 residues. Trimming cost V 10 bases and J 0 bases; bases outside gene matches: 5. CDR1 is MNHEY and CDR2 is SVGAGI in the germline V gene.

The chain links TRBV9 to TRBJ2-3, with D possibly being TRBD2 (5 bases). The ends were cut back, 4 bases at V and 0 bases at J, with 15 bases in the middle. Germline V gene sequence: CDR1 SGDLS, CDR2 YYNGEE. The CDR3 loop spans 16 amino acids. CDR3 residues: CASSSGEPRSTDTQYF. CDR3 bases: TGTGCCAGCAGCTCTGGGGAGCCACGTAGCACAGATACGCAGTATTTT.

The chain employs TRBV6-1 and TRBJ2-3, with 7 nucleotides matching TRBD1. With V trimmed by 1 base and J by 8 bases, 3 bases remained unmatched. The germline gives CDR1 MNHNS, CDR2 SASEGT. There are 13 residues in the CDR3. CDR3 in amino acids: CASSEEGASTQYF. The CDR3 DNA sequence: TGTGCCAGCAGTGAAGAGGGGGCAAGTACGCAGTATTTT.

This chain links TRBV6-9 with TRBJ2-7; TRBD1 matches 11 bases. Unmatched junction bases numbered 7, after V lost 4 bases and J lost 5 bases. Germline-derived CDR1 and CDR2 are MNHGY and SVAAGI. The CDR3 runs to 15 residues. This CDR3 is CASSSRDRGNDEQYV. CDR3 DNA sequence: TGTGCCAGCAGTTCAAGGGACAGGGGGAATGACGAGCAGTACGTC.

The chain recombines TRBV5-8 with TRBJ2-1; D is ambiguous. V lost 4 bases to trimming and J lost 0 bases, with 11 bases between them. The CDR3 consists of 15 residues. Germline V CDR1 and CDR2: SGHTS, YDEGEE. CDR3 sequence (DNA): TGTGCCAGCAGCCCTCTCCCTAGCTCCTACAATGAGCAGTTCTTC. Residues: CASSPLPSSYNEQFF.

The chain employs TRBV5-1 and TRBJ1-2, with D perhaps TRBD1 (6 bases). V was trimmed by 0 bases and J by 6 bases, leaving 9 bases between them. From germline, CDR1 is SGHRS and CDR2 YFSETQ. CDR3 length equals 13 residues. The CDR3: CASSLDREHGYTF. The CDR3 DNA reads TGCGCCAGCAGCTTGGACAGGGAGCATGGCTACACCTTC.

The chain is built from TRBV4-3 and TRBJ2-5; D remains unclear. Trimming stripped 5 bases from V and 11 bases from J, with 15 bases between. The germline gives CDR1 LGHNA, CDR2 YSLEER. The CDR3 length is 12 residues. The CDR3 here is CASSIYGREQYF. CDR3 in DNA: TGCGCCAGCAGCATATATGGTCGAGAGCAGTACTTC.

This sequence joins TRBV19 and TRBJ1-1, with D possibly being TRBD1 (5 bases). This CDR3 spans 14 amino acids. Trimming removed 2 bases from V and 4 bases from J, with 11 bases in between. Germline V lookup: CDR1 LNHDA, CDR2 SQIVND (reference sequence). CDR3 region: CASSIKGLSTEAFF. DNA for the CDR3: TGTGCCAGTAGTATAAAGGGGCTAAGCACTGAAGCTTTCTTT.

The CDR3 reads CASSLPGQGAREQYF. The CDR3 DNA reads TGTGCCAGCAGTTTACCCGGACAGGGGGCTCGAGAGCAGTACTTC. The chain recombines TRBV27 with TRBJ2-7, with TRBD1 matching over 11 bases. CDR3 length: 15 amino acids. The junction had 7 bases not matched to a gene; V was cut back by 2 bases and J by 7 bases. The germline V gene encodes CDR1 MNHEY and CDR2 SMNVEV (reference sequence).

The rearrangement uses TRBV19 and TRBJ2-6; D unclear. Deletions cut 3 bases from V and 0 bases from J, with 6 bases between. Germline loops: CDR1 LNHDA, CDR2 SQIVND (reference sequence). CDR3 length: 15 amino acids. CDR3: CASSISDSGANVLTF. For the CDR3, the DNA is TGTGCCAGTAGTATCTCAGACTCTGGGGCCAACGTCCTGACTTTC.

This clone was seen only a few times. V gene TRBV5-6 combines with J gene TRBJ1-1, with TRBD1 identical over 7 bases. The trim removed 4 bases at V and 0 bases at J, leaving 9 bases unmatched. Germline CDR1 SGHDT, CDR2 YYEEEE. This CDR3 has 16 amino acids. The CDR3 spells CASSLTGYEMNTEAFF. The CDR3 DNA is TGTGCCAGCAGCCTGACAGGGTACGAAATGAACACTGAAGCTTTCTTT.

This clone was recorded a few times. This CDR3 reads CAISESAGMGNTIYF. The CDR3 region has the DNA TGTGCCATCAGTGAGTCGGCAGGGATGGGAAACACCATATATTTT. This rearrangement joins TRBV10-3 to TRBJ1-3; tentative D call: TRBD1 (5 bases). V was trimmed by 0 bases and J by 4 bases, leaving 10 bases between them. Germline V gene data show CDR1 as ENHRY and CDR2 as SYGVKD. CDR3 length: 15 amino acids.

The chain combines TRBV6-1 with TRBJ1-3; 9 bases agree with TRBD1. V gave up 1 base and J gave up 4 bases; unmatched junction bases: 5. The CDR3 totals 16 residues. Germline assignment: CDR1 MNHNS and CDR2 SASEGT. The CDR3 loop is CASSEEGTGPGNTIYF. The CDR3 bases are TGTGCCAGCAGTGAAGAGGGGACAGGGCCCGGAAACACCATATATTTT.

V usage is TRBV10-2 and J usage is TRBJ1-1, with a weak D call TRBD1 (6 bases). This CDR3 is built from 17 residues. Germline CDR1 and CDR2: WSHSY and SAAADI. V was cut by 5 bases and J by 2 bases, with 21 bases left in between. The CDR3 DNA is TGCGCCAGCAGTCTGGTCAGGGGACCTTCTACTAACACTGAAGCTTTCTTT. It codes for CASSLVRGPSTNTEAFF.

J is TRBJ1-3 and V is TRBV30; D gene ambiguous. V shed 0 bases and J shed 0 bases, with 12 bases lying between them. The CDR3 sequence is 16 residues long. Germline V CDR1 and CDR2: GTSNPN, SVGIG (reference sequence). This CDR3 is CAWSVIRFHSGNTIYF. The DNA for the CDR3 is TGTGCCTGGAGTGTAATCAGGTTCCACTCTGGAAACACCATATATTTT.

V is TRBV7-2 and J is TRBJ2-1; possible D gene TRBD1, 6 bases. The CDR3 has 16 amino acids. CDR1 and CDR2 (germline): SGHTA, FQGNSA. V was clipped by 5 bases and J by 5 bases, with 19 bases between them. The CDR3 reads CASSRRSGQTDNEQFF. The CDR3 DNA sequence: TGTGCCAGCAGCCGGCGGAGTGGACAGACCGACAATGAGCAGTTCTTC. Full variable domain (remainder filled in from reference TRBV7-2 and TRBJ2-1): GAGVSQSPSNKVTEKGKDVELRCDPISGHTALYWYRQSLGQGLEFLIYFQGNSAPDKSGLPSDRFSAERTGGSVSTLTIQRTQQEDSAVYLCASSRRSGQTDNEQFFGPGTRLTVL.

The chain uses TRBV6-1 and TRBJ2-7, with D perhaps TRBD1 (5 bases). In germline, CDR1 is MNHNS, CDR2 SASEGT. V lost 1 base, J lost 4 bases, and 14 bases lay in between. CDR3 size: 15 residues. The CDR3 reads CASSEVWSSGYEQYF. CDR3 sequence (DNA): TGTGCCAGCAGTGAAGTATGGAGTTCAGGGTACGAGCAGTACTTC.

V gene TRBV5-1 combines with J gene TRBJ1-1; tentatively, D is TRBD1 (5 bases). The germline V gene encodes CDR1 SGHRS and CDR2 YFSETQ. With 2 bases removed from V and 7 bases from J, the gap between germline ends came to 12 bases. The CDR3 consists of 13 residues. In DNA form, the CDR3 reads TGCGCCAGCAGCTTTTCCTCGGGGGGTGAAGCTTTCTTT. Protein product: CASSFSSGGEAFF.

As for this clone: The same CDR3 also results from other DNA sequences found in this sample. CDR3 in DNA: TGTGCCAGCAGCCCGGACAGGGTACAGGAGACCCAGTACTTC. The encoded protein is CASSPDRVQETQYF. The chain recombines TRBV7-9 with TRBJ2-5, with TRBD1 matching 8 bases. The CDR3 loop spans 14 amino acids. With V trimmed by 5 bases and J by 5 bases, 7 bases remained unmatched. CDR1 is SEHNR, CDR2 FQNEAQ, per germline (reference sequence).

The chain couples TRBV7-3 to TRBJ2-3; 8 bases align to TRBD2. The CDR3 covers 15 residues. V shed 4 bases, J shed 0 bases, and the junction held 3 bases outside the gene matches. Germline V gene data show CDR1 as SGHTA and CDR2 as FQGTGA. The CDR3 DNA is TGTGCCAGCAGCTCGACTAGCGCAAGCACAGATACGCAGTATTTT. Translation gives CASSSTSASTDTQYF.

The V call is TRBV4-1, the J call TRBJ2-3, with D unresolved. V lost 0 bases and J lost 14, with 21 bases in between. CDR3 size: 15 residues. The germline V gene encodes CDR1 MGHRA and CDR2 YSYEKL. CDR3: CASSQDSRVTDPTYF. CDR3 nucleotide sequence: TGCGCCAGCAGCCAAGATTCCCGGGTAACCGACCCCACGTATTTT.

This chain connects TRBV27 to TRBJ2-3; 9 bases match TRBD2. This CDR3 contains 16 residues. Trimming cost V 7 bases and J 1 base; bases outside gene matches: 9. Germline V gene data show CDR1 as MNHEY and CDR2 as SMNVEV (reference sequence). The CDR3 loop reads CASTASGIGGTDTQYF. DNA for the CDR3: TGTGCCAGCACCGCTAGCGGGATAGGCGGCACAGATACGCAGTATTTT.